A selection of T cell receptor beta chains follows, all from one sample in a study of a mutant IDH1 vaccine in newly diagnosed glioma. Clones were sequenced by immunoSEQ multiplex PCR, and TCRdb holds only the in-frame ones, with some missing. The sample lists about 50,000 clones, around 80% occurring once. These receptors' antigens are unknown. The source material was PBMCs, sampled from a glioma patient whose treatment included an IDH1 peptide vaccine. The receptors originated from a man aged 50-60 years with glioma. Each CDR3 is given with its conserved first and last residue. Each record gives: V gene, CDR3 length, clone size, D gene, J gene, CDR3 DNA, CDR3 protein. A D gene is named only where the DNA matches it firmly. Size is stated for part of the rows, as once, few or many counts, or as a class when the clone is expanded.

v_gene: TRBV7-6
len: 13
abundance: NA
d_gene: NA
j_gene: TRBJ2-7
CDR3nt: TGTGCCAGCAGCTGGGGGTCCTACTACGAGCAGTACTTC
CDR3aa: CASSWGSYYEQYF

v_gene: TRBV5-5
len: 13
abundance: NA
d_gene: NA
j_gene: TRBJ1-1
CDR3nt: TGTGCCAGCAGCTTGGCGGTGGGCACTGAAGCTTTCTTT
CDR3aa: CASSLAVGTEAFF

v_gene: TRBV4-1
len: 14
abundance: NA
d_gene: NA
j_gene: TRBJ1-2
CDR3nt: TGCGCCAGCAGCGAGGCAGGCCCCCGCTATGGCTACACCTTC
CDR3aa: CASSEAGPRYGYTF

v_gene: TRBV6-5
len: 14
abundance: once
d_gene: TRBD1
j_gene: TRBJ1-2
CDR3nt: TGTGCCAGCAGTTACGGGGACAGATTCTATGGCTACACCTTC
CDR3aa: CASSYGDRFYGYTF

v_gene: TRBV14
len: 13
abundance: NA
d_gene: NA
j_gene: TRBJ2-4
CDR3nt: TGTGCCAGCAGCCAGGGAGCCAAAAACATTCAGTACTTC
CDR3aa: CASSQGAKNIQYF

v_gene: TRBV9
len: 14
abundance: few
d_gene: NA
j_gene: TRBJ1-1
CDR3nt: TGTGCCAGCACCCCAGGCTCGATTTTAACTGAAGCTTTCTTT
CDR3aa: CASTPGSILTEAFF

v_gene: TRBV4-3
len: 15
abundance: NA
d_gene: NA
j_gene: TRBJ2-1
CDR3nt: TGCGCCAGCAGCCAAGCTCCCAGTGCCTACAATGAGCAGTTCTTC
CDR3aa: CASSQAPSAYNEQFF

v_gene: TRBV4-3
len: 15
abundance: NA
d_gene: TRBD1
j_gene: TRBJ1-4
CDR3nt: TGCGCCAGCAGCCGACAGGGGGCCTCTAATGAAAAACTGTTTTTT
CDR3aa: CASSRQGASNEKLFF

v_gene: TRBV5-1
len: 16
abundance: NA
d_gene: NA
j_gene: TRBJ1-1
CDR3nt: TGCGCCAGCAGCTTGGCCTCCACCACCTTGAACACTGAAGCTTTCTTT
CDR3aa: CASSLASTTLNTEAFF

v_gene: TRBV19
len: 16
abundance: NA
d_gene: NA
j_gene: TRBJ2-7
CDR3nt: TGTGCCAGTAGTTCGGGGGCTTCCTCTTTAGGTTACGAGCAGTACTTC
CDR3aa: CASSSGASSLGYEQYF

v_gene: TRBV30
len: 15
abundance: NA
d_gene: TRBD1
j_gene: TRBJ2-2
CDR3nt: TGTGCCTGGGGGGGACAGGGGAAAAACACCGGGGAGCTGTTTTTT
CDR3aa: CAWGGQGKNTGELFF

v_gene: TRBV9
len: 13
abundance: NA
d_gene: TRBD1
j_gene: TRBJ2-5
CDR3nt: TGTGCCAGCAGCGCCCGACAGGGGGAGACCCAGTACTTC
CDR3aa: CASSARQGETQYF

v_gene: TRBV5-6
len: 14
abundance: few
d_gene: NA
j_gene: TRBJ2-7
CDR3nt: TGTGCCAGCAGCTTCCCGGGGGCCGCCTACGAGCAGTACTTC
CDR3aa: CASSFPGAAYEQYF

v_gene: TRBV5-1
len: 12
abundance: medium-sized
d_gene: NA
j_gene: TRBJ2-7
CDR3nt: TGCGCCAGCAGCTTGAACAGCTACGAGCAGTACTTC
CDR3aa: CASSLNSYEQYF

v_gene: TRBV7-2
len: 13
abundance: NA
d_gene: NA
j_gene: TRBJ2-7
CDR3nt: TGTGCCAGCAGCTTCGCGCAAAGGTACGAGCAGTACTTC
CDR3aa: CASSFAQRYEQYF

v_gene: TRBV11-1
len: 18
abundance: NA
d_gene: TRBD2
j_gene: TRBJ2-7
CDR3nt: TGTGCCAGCAGCTTAGCTCCACCGGGACTAGCATCGAGGGGGGAGCAGTACTTC
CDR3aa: CASSLAPPGLASRGEQYF

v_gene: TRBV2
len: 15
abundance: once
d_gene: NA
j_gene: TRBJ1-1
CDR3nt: TGTGCCAGCAGCGGGGCAGGGGAAGGGAACACTGAAGCTTTCTTT
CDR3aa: CASSGAGEGNTEAFF

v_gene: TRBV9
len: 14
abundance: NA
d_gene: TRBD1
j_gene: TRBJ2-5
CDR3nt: TGTGCCAGCAGCGGGGACAGAGGGCAAGAGACCCAGTACTTC
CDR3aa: CASSGDRGQETQYF

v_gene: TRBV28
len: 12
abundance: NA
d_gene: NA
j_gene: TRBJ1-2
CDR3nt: TGTGCCATCGACGCTGCCTACTATGGCTACACCTTC
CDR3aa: CAIDAAYYGYTF

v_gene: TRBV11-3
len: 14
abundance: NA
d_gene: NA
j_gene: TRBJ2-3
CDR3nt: TGTGCCAGCAGCTTAGATGGGCGCACAGATACGCAGTATTTT
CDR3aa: CASSLDGRTDTQYF

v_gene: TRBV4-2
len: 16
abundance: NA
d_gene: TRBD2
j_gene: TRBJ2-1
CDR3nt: TGTGCCAGCAGCCAAGACGTCGGGGGGGGCTACAATGAGCAGTTCTTC
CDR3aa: CASSQDVGGGYNEQFF

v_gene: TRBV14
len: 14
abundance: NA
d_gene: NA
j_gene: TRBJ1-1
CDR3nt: TGTGCCAGCAGCGGAAGGGCGCGGGGCACTGAAGCTTTCTTT
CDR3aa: CASSGRARGTEAFF

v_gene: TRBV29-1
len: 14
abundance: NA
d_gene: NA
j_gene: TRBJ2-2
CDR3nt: TGCAGCGTCAAAGAATCCGGGAACACCGGGGAGCTGTTTTTT
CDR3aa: CSVKESGNTGELFF

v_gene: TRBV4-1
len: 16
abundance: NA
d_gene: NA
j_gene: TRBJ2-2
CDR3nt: TGCGCCAGCAGACAAGAGGCGGGACGGAACACCGGGGAGCTGTTTTTT
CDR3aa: CASRQEAGRNTGELFF

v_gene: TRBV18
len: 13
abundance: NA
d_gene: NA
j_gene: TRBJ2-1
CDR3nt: TGTGCCAGCTCACCCGGGGCCGGCGATGAGCAGTTCTTC
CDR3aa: CASSPGAGDEQFF

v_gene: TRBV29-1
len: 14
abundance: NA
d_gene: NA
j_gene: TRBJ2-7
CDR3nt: TGCAGCGTTTTTCAACAGGGCCCAAACTACGAGCAGTACTTC
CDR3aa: CSVFQQGPNYEQYF

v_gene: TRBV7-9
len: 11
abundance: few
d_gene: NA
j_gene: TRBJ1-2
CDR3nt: TGTGCCAGCAGCTTAGCCGGAGGCTACACCTTC
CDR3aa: CASSLAGGYTF

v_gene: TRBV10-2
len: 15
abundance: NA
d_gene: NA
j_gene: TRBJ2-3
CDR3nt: TGCGCCAGCTGGCACGGACGGAGGTTACAAGATACGCAGTATTTT
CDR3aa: CASWHGRRLQDTQYF

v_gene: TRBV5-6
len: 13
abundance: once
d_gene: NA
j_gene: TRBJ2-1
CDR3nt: TGTGCCAGCAGTGGGGTCGCCGGTGGTGAGCAGTTCTTC
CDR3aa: CASSGVAGGEQFF

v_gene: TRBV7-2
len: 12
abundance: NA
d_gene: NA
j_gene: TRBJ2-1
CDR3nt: TGTGCCAGCAGCTATGGTGCTAATGAGCAGTTCTTC
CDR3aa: CASSYGANEQFF

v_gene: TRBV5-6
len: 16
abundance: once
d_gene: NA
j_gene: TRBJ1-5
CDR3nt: TGTGCCAGCAGCTTGGCTGGGTCTTATAGCAATCAGCCCCAGCATTTT
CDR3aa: CASSLAGSYSNQPQHF

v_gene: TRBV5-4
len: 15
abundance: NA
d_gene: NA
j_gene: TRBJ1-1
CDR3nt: TGTGCCAGCAGCTTGACGGCAGGGATGAACACTGAAGCTTTCTTT
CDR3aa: CASSLTAGMNTEAFF

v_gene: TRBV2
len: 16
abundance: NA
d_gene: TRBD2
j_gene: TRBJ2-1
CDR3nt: TGTGCCAGCAGTGCTAATCTAGCGGGGGGGTTAAATGAGCAGTTCTTC
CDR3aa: CASSANLAGGLNEQFF

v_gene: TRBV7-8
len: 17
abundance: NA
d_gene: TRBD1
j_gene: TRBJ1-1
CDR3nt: TGTGCCAGCTTCTTTCCGTCCGGGACAGGGGGATTCGCTGAAGCTTTCTTT
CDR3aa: CASFFPSGTGGFAEAFF

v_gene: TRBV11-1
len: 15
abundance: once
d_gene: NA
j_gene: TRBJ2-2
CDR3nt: TGTGCCAGCAGCCACGTCCGGGGAGGAGTTCGGGAGCTGTTTTTT
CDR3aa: CASSHVRGGVRELFF

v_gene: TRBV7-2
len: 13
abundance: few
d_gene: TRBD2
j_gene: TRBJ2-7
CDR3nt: TGTGCCTCCGGGGGTAGCGGGGTATGGGAGCAGTACTTC
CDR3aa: CASGGSGVWEQYF

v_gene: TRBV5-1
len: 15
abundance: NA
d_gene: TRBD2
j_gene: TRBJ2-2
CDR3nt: TGCGCCAGCAGCTGGGGCGGGGGAGGCACCGGGGAGCTGTTTTTT
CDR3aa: CASSWGGGGTGELFF

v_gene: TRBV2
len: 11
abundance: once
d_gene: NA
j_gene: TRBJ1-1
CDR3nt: TGTGCCTCAAGGAGGAACACTGAAGCTTTCTTT
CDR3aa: CASRRNTEAFF

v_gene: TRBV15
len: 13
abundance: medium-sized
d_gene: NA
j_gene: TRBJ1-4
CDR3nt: TGTGCCACCGAGAAAGGGACGTTCGGGAAACTGTTTTTT
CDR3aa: CATEKGTFGKLFF

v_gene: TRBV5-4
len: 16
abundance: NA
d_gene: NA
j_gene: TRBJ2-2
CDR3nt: TGTGCCAGCAGCTCGGGGGCTACGGTAAACACCGGGGAGCTGTTTTTT
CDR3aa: CASSSGATVNTGELFF

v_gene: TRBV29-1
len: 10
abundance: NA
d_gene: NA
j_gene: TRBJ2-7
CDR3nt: TGCAGCGTGGAGGATTACGAGCAGTACTTC
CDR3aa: CSVEDYEQYF

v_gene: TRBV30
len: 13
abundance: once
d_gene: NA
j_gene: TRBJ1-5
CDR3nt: TGTGCCTGGAGGGGTGGGGGCAATCAGCCCCAGCATTTT
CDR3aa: CAWRGGGNQPQHF

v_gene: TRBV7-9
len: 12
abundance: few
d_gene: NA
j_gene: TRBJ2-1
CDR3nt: TGTGCCAGCAGCTTACGTTACAATGAGCAGTTCTTC
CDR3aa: CASSLRYNEQFF

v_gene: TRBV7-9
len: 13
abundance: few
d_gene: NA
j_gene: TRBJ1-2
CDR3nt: TGTGCCAGCAGCCGGGACACGGGCTATGGCTACACCTTC
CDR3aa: CASSRDTGYGYTF

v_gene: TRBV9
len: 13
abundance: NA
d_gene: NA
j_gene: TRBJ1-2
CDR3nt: TGTGCCAGCAGCGTTGCAGGGAACTATGGCTACACCTTC
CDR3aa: CASSVAGNYGYTF

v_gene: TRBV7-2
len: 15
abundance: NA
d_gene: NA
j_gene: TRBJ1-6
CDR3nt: TGTGCCAGCAGCCGCCTCGGATCCGGTTGGTCACCCCTCCACTTT
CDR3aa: CASSRLGSGWSPLHF

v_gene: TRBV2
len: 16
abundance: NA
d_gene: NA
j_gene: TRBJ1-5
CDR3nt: TGTGCCAGCAGTGAAGGTCCCAGGGCGGGCAATCAGCCCCAGCATTTT
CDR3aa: CASSEGPRAGNQPQHF

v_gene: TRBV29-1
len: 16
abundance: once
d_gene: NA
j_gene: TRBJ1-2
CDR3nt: TGCAGCGTCGTACCCCTTTCTGGGGATCCCAACTATGGCTACACCTTC
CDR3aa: CSVVPLSGDPNYGYTF

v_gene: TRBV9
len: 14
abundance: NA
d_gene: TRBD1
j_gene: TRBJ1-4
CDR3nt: TGTGCCAGCAGCACAGGACAGGGAGGGGAAAAACTGTTTTTT
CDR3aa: CASSTGQGGEKLFF

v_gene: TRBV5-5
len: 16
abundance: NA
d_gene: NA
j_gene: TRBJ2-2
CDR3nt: TGTGCCAGCAGCTTCGAACAGGGACGGGACACCGGGGAGCTGTTTTTT
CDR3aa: CASSFEQGRDTGELFF

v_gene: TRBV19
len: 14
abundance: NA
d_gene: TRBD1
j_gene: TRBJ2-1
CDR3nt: TGTGCCAGTAGTCCCTGGGACAGGAGGAATGAGCAGTTCTTC
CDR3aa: CASSPWDRRNEQFF

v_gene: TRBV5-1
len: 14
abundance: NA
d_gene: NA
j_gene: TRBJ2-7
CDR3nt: TGCGCCAGCAGCCCTGACGGCCATACCTACGAGCAGTACTTC
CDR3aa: CASSPDGHTYEQYF

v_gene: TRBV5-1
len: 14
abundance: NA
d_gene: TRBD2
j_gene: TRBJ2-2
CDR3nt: TGCGCCAGCAAGGCTAGCGGATACACCGGGGAGCTGTTTTTT
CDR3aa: CASKASGYTGELFF

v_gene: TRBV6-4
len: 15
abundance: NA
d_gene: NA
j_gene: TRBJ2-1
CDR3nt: TGTGCCAGCAGTGACCAGGGTAAACCCGAGAATGAGCAGTTCTTC
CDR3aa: CASSDQGKPENEQFF

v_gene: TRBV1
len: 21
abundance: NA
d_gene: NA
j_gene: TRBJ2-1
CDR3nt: TGCACCAGCAGCCAAGGAAAAGAGGGACTAGCGGGGGTCATGAGGGTGGATGAGCAGTTCTTC
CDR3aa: CTSSQGKEGLAGVMRVDEQFF

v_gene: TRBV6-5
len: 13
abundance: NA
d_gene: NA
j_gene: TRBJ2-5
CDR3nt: TGTGCCAGCAGTTACGGGGGTCAAGAGACCCAGTACTTC
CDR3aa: CASSYGGQETQYF

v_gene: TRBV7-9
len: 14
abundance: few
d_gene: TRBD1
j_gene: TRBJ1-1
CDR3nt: TGTGCCAGCAGCTCCTGGGACAGCAACACTGAAGCTTTCTTT
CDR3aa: CASSSWDSNTEAFF

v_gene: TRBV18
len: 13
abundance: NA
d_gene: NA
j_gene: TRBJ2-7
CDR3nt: TGTGCCAGCTCAGACAGTACGACCTACGAGCAGTACTTC
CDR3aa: CASSDSTTYEQYF